This TCR beta chain was found in a study of breast tumors, draining lymph nodes, adjacent tissues. Findings and limits, study-wide: Data only fit, rather than demonstrated, lymph node origin of most tumor T cells. Tumor repertoires ranked between lymph nodes and nontumor tissue in diversity, with V and J gene preferences.

The lymph nodes were axillary draining lymph nodes from breast cancer patients. This clonotype has at least ten counts. The antigen remains unidentified. Trimming took off 3 bases at V and 6 bases at J, with 18 bases between the two ends. The CDR3 loop spans 16 amino acids. CDR1 SGHVS and CDR2 FQNEAQ come from the germline V gene. MiXCR, applied by TCRdb to the multiplex PCR reads, yields one record per CDR3 protein. The sample carries about 180,000 distinct CDR3 sequences, more than 25% recorded once. This sequence originates from a female donor with breast cancer. Some clones in this sample may be carry-over from other donors' samples. What was sequenced was axillary lymph node tissue. This rearrangement joins TRBV7-8 to TRBJ1-5, with a weak D call TRBD1 (5 bases). In DNA, the CDR3 is TGTGCCAGCAGCTTTGGACGCCAGGGTTCTATTCAGCCCCAGCATTTT. It is translated as CASSFGRQGSIQPQHF.